This T cell receptor beta chain was documented in a study of blood T cells in healthy people across ages. CDR3 size: 14 residues. The germline V gene has CDR1 SGHTA and CDR2 FQGNSA. Trimming took 5 bases from V and 4 from J; bases not matched to a gene: 7. Through a sample-barcoded 5' primer and a J-beta primer mix, a second PCR was run for about 6 to 11 cycles. TCRdb reanalysed the 5' RACE reads using MiXCR and keeps one entry per CDR3 protein. Here the sample spans about 1.1 million distinct CDR3 sequences, under 40% being singletons. Sequencing was done on a sample of blood. This TCR was recovered from a man aged 18 to 30 in good health. The chain carries TRBV7-2 and TRBJ1-2; 7 nucleotides agree with TRBD1. CDR3 sequence: CASSVPRQGYGYTF. DNA for the CDR3: TGTGCCAGCAGCGTACCACGACAGGGCTATGGCTACACCTTC.